A selection of T cell receptor beta chains follows, all from one sample in a study of OX40 agonist ivuxolimab in advanced cancers. Sequencing was performed with immunoSEQ multiplex PCR; in TCRdb, only in-frame clones are kept and a portion is missing. The sample carries around 50,000 clones, around nine tenths recorded once. The sample here was CD4+ or CD8+ T cells sorted from blood, taken in a trial of the OX40 agonist ivuxolimab. All receptors derive from an adult with an advanced solid tumor such as melanoma, head and neck, liver or kidney cancer. The CDR3 runs from the conserved cysteine through the conserved F or W. The D gene is left open where the match is weak. Expanded clones get a size class; other rows say once, few or many, or leave the size out.

j_call cdr3_length clone_size d_call v_call cdr3_aa cdr3_nt
TRBJ2-1 16 - - TRBV6-1 CASSVSSGFPDNEQFF TGTGCCAGCAGTGTCTCTAGTGGTTTTCCAGACAATGAGCAGTTCTTC
TRBJ2-4 13 - - TRBV28 CASSYRVGDIQYF TGTGCCAGCAGTTACAGGGTCGGGGACATTCAGTACTTC
TRBJ2-7 12 - - TRBV25-1 CASRAGNYEQYF TGTGCCAGCCGTGCGGGAAACTACGAGCAGTACTTC
TRBJ2-1 16 - - TRBV7-6 CASSYLTTGDLNEQFF TGTGCCAGCAGCTATCTGACGACGGGGGACCTCAATGAGCAGTTCTTC
TRBJ1-3 15 - - TRBV29-1 CSVGTETGPGNTIYF TGCAGCGTTGGGACAGAGACTGGGCCTGGAAACACCATATATTTT
TRBJ2-7 15 few TRBD1 TRBV14 CASSQDDGTAYEQYF TGTGCCAGCAGCCAAGATGATGGGACAGCCTACGAGCAGTACTTC
TRBJ2-3 14 - - TRBV23-1 CASSPPSGTDTQYF TGCGCCAGCAGTCCTCCTAGCGGCACAGATACGCAGTATTTT
TRBJ1-2 14 - - TRBV19 CASIPGGWGNGYTF TGTGCCAGTATCCCCGGAGGGTGGGGAAATGGCTACACCTTC
TRBJ1-6 14 - TRBD1 TRBV10-1 CASRRDSDNSPLHF TGCGCCAGCAGGCGGGACAGCGATAATTCACCCCTCCACTTT
TRBJ2-1 17 once TRBD2 TRBV4-2 CASSLFRSGTSLDEQFF TGTGCCAGCAGCCTGTTCAGATCCGGGACTAGCTTGGATGAGCAGTTCTTC
TRBJ2-2 13 - - TRBV7-2 CASSPGGFGELFF TGTGCCAGCAGCCCCGGGGGTTTCGGGGAGCTGTTTTTT
TRBJ2-6 15 - - TRBV6-1 CAIGEGAYGANVLTF TGTGCCATCGGGGAGGGGGCTTATGGGGCCAACGTCCTGACTTTC
TRBJ1-1 15 - - TRBV19 CASSIYHQRNTEAFF TGTGCCAGTAGTATTTATCACCAGAGGAACACTGAAGCTTTCTTT
TRBJ2-5 15 - TRBD2 TRBV19 CASSIGSRGIGTQYF TGTGCCAGTAGTATAGGCTCGCGGGGGATTGGGACCCAGTACTTC
TRBJ2-5 13 - - TRBV15 CATSRKIQETQYF TGTGCCACCAGCAGGAAGATTCAAGAGACCCAGTACTTC
TRBJ2-7 14 once - TRBV5-8 CASSLLQGSAEQYF TGTGCCAGCAGCTTACTTCAGGGATCGGCCGAGCAGTACTTC
TRBJ2-3 18 - - TRBV9 CASSPTSTGPRVADTQYF TGTGCCAGCAGCCCTACCTCTACGGGACCTCGTGTGGCAGATACGCAGTATTTT
TRBJ2-7 17 - TRBD2 TRBV27 CASSLRGGGRILYEQYF TGTGCCAGCAGTTTACGGGGGGGAGGGAGGATCCTCTACGAGCAGTACTTC
TRBJ1-1 12 - TRBD1 TRBV2 CANPRGQGEAFF TGTGCCAACCCGAGGGGACAGGGTGAAGCTTTCTTT
TRBJ2-3 19 - TRBD2 TRBV7-2 CASSLGWMVAGGPSDTQYF TGTGCCAGCAGCTTAGGTTGGATGGTAGCGGGGGGGCCATCAGATACGCAGTATTTT
TRBJ2-7 17 - TRBD2 TRBV7-6 CASSSASGGVNFYEQYF TGTGCCAGCAGCTCGGCTAGCGGGGGGGTCAATTTTTACGAGCAGTACTTC
TRBJ1-4 14 - - TRBV19 CASSGWGAGEKLFF TGTGCCAGTAGCGGCTGGGGGGCCGGAGAAAAACTGTTTTTT
TRBJ2-7 17 - TRBD1 TRBV14 CASSQYKTGTGPYEQYF TGTGCCAGCAGCCAATACAAAACCGGGACAGGGCCCTACGAGCAGTACTTC
TRBJ2-1 13 - - TRBV14 CASSPLSSKGQFF TGTGCCAGCAGCCCCCTCTCCTCGAAGGGGCAGTTCTTC
TRBJ2-2 12 medium-sized - TRBV15 CATGESTGELFF TGTGCCACCGGAGAATCCACCGGGGAGCTGTTTTTT
TRBJ1-1 13 - - TRBV10-1 CASSETGNTEAFF TGCGCCAGCAGTGAGACAGGAAACACTGAAGCTTTCTTT
TRBJ1-2 14 few - TRBV7-9 CASSPTRGDYGYTF TGTGCCAGCAGCCCTACGCGGGGTGACTATGGCTACACCTTC